Listed below are T cell receptor beta chains from one sample, sequenced in a study of blood T cell repertoires in COVID-19. Repertoires were generated with immunoSEQ multiplex PCR, while TCRdb's copy carries only in-frame clones and drops some. The table includes under 300,000 clones, approximately 90% detected once. The sequenced material came from PBMCs or T cells enriched from blood (not recorded which). Source of these receptors: a woman aged 18-29 years who had recovered from COVID-19. Each CDR3 is given with its conserved first and last residue. Each record gives: CDR3 length, J gene, V gene, CDR3 protein.

>13|TRBJ1-2|TRBV5-4
CASSLTRDYGYTF
>16|TRBJ2-1|TRBV24-1
CATSDAARAPYNEQFF
>15|TRBJ1-4|TRBV5-1
CASSPWGRGNEKLFF
>15|TRBJ1-1|TRBV27
CASSFTGTGVAEAFF
>16|TRBJ1-5|TRBV4-1
CASSQDGGIGNQPQHF
>13|TRBJ1-2|TRBV29-1
CSGTALRGYGYTF
>16|TRBJ2-1|TRBV10-3
CAITGTSVLLGNEQFF
>22|TRBJ2-5|TRBV10-2
CASSEFRTSGRAAGYESETQYF
>14|TRBJ1-5|TRBV19
CASSTTGGNQPQHF
>17|TRBJ2-2|TRBV7-3
CASSLKVAGGPAGELFF
>16|TRBJ1-2|TRBV7-9
CASSLVSGQGARGYTF
>14|TRBJ2-2|TRBV11-3
CASSRNRDTGELFF
>15|TRBJ1-6|TRBV30
CAWSEAGFFNSPLHF
>18|TRBJ2-1|TRBV19
CASSPSLFLRSSYNEQFF
>15|TRBJ1-6|TRBV25-1
CASSDPGQYNSPLHF
>15|TRBJ1-2|TRBV2
CASSIMAGGWGGYTF
>15|TRBJ2-7|TRBV6-5
CASSGRTTDSYEQYF
>14|TRBJ1-4|TRBV5-1
CASGAQGIGEKLFF
>15|TRBJ2-7|TRBV14
CASSQVVAAPVRQYF
>15|TRBJ1-2|TRBV19
CASSIGPGANYGYTF
>15|TRBJ1-2|TRBV4-1
CASSQGTGGGFGYTF
>18|TRBJ2-7|TRBV7-9
CASRSYGGAGLVTYEQYF
>15|TRBJ2-1|TRBV5-1
CASSLLAGPYNEQFF
>16|TRBJ2-5|TRBV4-2
CASSPTRSEGGELRDF
>14|TRBJ2-1|TRBV7-9
CASSFSDSYNEQFF
>14|TRBJ1-1|TRBV6-5
CASSWGTGNTEAFF
>18|TRBJ2-1|TRBV21-1
CASIAQRETPSSYNEQFF
>16|TRBJ2-7|TRBV5-6
CASSLGMSNPLYEQYF
>13|TRBJ2-1|TRBV12-3/TRBV12-4
CASSFSSYNEQFF
>16|TRBJ1-2|TRBV11-3
CASSLTLFPGDHGYTF
>16|TRBJ1-2|TRBV19
CASSTHVPQRSRGYTF
>14|TRBJ1-1|TRBV7-9
CASSLIGGETEAFF
>12|TRBJ1-2|TRBV5-6
CASSFSEYGYTF
>14|TRBJ2-5|TRBV7-2
CASSAPSGRETQYF
>16|TRBJ2-7|TRBV5-8
CASSSDTSGLYYEQYF
>13|TRBJ1-5|TRBV2
CASSGSGIQPQHF
>17|TRBJ2-2|TRBV7-6
CASSPETGSSITGELFF
>16|TRBJ1-2|TRBV2
CASSGNAGGSNYGYTF
>17|TRBJ2-7|TRBV21-1
CASSKDFQGDSAYEQYF
>14|TRBJ1-5|TRBV15
CATNEGTGGQPQHF
>15|TRBJ1-2|TRBV7-9
CASSLRDTARDGYTF
>19|TRBJ2-6|TRBV2
CASSEYYAGLDMRANVLTF
>15|TRBJ1-5|TRBV9
CASSVGPGGNQPQHF
>13|TRBJ2-7|TRBV19
CASSNTASYEQYF
>13|TRBJ2-7|TRBV2
CASSDSWRSEQYF
>13|TRBJ2-7|TRBV25-1
CASSKRLAYEQYF
>14|TRBJ1-2|TRBV6-5
CASSYSGQTYGYTF
>13|TRBJ1-5|TRBV27
CASSFRGRQPQHF
>14|TRBJ2-5|TRBV11-2
CASSSSGVQETQYF
>13|TRBJ1-3|TRBV29-1
CSVVPRGGDTIYF
>16|TRBJ2-3|TRBV7-2
CASRPEGGSITDTQYF
>14|TRBJ1-2|TRBV28
CASSLGTGDYGYTF
>17|TRBJ2-6|TRBV7-3
CASSLIYRASGANVLTF
>14|TRBJ2-1|TRBV19
CASRSGRTYNEQFF
>15|TRBJ2-5|TRBV5-1
CASSFSAQGQETQYF